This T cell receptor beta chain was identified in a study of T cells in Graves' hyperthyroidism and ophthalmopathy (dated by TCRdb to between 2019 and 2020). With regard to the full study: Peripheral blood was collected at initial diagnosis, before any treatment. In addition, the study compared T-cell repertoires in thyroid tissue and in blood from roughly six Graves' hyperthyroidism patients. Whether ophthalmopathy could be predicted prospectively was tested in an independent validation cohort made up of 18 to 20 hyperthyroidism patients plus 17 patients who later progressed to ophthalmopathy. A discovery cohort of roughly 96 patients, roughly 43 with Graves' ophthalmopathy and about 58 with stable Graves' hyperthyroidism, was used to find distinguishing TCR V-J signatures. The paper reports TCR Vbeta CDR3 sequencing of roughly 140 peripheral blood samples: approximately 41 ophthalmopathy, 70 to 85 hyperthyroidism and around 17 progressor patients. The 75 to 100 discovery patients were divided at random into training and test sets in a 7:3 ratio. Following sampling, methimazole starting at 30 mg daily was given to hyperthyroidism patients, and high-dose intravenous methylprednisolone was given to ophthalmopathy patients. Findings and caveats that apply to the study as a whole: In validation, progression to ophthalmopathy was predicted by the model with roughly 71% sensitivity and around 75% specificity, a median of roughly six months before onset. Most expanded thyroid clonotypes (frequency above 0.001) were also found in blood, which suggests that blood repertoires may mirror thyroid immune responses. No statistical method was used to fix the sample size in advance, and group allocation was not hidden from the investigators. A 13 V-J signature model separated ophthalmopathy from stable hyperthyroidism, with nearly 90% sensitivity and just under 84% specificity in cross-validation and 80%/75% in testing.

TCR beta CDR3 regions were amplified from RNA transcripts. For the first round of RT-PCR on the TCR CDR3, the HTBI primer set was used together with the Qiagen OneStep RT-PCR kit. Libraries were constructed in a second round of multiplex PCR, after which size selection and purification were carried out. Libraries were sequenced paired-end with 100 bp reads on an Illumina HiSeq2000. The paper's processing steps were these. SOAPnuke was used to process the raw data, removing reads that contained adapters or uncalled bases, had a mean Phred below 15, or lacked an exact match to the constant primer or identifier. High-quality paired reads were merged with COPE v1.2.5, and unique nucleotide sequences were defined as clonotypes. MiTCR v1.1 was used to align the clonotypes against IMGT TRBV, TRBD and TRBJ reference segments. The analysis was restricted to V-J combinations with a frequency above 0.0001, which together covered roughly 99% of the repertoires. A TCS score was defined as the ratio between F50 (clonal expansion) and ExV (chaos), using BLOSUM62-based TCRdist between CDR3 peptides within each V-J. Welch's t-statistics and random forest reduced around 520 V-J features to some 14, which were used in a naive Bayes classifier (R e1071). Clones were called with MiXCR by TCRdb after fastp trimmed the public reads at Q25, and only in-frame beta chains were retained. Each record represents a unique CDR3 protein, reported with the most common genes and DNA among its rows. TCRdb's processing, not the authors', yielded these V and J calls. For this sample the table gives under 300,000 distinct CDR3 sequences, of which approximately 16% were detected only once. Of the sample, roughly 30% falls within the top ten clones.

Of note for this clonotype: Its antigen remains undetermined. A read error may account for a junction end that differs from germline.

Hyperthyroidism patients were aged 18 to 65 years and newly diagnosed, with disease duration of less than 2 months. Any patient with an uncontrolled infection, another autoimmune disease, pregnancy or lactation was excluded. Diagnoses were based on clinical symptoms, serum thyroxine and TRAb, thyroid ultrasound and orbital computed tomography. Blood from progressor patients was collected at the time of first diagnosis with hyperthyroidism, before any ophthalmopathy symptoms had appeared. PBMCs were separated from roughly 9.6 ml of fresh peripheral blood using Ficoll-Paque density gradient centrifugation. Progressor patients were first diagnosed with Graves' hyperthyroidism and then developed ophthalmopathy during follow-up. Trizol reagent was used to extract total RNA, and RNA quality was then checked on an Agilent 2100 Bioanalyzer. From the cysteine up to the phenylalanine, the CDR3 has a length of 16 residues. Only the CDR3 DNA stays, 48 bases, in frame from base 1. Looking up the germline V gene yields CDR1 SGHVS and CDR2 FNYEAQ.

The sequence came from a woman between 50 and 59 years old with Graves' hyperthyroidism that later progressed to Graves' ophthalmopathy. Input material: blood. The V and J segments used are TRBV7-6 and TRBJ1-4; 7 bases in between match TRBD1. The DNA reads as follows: TGTGTCAGCAGCTTATTACAGGGGAGGGCTAATGAAAAACTGTTTTTT. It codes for CVSSLLQGRANEKLFF.